This T cell receptor beta chain was documented in a study of CD8 T cells in ankylosing spondylitis. 5'-RACE, quantitative and with molecular barcodes, yielded the TCR beta libraries. TCRdb ran MiXCR on the 5' RACE reads and lists one entry per CDR3 protein. The sample includes around 330,000 distinct CDR3 sequences, 11% of them seen just once. The V end was cut by 6 bases, the J end by 4 bases, with 10 bases between. Germline CDR1 MDHEN, CDR2 SYDVKM. This CDR3 is 13 amino acids long. Overall study results and limits: Significantly higher representation of disease-linked clones was reported for matched ankylosing spondylitis synovial fluid.

This clonotype occurred many times. Antigen unknown. The TCR was taken from a female donor with ankylosing spondylitis or in good health (not recorded which). The sequencing sample was made of blood, either unsorted or a sorted T cell fraction (not recorded which). V is TRBV28 and J is TRBJ2-1; D gene ambiguous. The CDR3 loop is CASRFDGYNEQFF. CDR3 in DNA: TGTGCCAGCAGATTTGACGGATACAATGAGCAGTTCTTC.